This T cell receptor beta chain was retrieved from a study of early T cells in non-severe SARS-CoV-2 infection. For the study at large: The study sequenced bulk RNA from unsorted whole blood, with chains unpaired.

Overall study findings and caveats: VDJdb matching favored anti-spike CD8 responses, missing private and CD4 specificities.

Unique molecular identifiers were affixed to single, distinct cDNA molecules. TCRdb re-called the 5' RACE reads with MiXCR, one entry per CDR3 protein. There are tens of thousands of distinct CDR3 sequences in the sample; approximately 15% occur only once, and roughly 7.2% lies in the top ten. This clonotype appeared a few times. Its specificity is not known. This CDR3 spans 14 amino acids. With 4 bases removed from V and 7 bases from J, the gap between germline ends came to 14 bases. The V gene's germline CDR1 is ENHRY and CDR2 SYGVKD. What was sequenced was whole blood. This clonotype was sampled from an adult who was a healthcare worker with PCR-confirmed SARS-CoV-2 infection or an uninfected control (not recorded which). This chain connects TRBV10-3 to TRBJ2-1; a weak D match, TRBD1 (5 bases). Here the CDR3 DNA reads TGTGCCATCAGTGGGGGCCCGTTCGGGAATGAGCAGTTCTTC. This gives the protein CAISGGPFGNEQFF.